This passage covers 17 T cell receptor beta chains from one sample sequenced in a study of cytomegalovirus exposure and HLA in healthy donors. PCR primers comprised 60 Vbeta and 13 Jbeta primers. Sequencing used immunoSEQ multiplex PCR; TCRdb keeps in-frame clones, though not all of them. The sample contains over 45,000 clones, around 80% of which appear only once. The sequenced sample consisted of PBMCs. All receptors derive from a boy aged 10-17 years in good health and CMV-seropositive.

This clone was recorded a few times. The V call is TRBV11-2, the J call TRBJ2-3, with TRBD2 as a possible D gene (7 bases). Germline loops: CDR1 SGHAT, CDR2 FQNNGV. Trimming took 4 bases from V and 4 from J, leaving 12 bases between them. The CDR3 runs 14 residues. For the CDR3, the DNA is TGTGCCAGCAGCTCGACGGGGGGCCCAGATACGCAGTATTTT. Its translation: CASSSTGGPDTQYF.

The gene calls are TRBV7-2 and TRBJ2-5, with TRBD1 as a possible D gene (7 bases). Germline V gives CDR1 SGHTA, CDR2 FQGNSA. This CDR3 has 16 residues. Trimming removed 1 base at V and 11 bases at J, with 23 bases between. CDR3 protein: CASSLVARGDLWAQYF. Here the CDR3 DNA reads TGTGCCAGCAGCTTAGTAGCCAGGGGGGACCTTTGGGCACAGTACTTC.

This clone came up once. The CDR3 DNA follows: TGTGCCAGCAGCCGTTTGGGACAGAAGCAGTACTTC. Its translation: CASSRLGQKQYF. The chain uses TRBV14 and TRBJ2-7; TRBD1 matches 7 bases. The CDR3 sequence is 12 residues long. With 4 bases clipped from V and 8 bases from J, the junction kept 5 bases outside the gene matches. Germline assignment: CDR1 SGHDN and CDR2 FVKESK.

The genes are TRBV10-3 and TRBJ1-2; 7 bases align to TRBD1. V lost 7 bases and J lost 7; bases outside the gene matches: 9. Germline values: CDR1 ENHRY, CDR2 SYGVKD. The CDR3 has 13 residues. For the CDR3, the DNA is TGTGCCATCAAGACGGAGGGGGCATTTGGCTACACCTTC. This codes for CAIKTEGAFGYTF.

This chain connects TRBV6-5 to TRBJ2-3, with 9 positions matching TRBD2. The CDR3 spans 15 residues. The germline CDR1 and CDR2 sequences are MNHEY and SVGAGI. V lost 8 bases and J lost 4; bases outside the gene matches: 10. The CDR3 spells CASADGGGASDTQYF. For the CDR3, the DNA is TGTGCCAGCGCCGATGGCGGGGGGGCCTCAGATACGCAGTATTTT.

The chain is built from TRBV4-2 and TRBJ1-6; 8 bases agree with TRBD1. The CDR3 extends over 16 amino acids. Germline V gives CDR1 LGHNA, CDR2 YNFKEQ. V trimming: 1 base; J trimming: 8 bases; junction bases outside the gene matches: 7. CDR3 in amino acids: CASSQAIDRGHSPLHF. DNA of the CDR3: TGTGCCAGCAGCCAAGCTATCGACAGGGGCCATTCACCCCTCCACTTT.

The chain uses TRBV2 and TRBJ1-1; possibly TRBD1 for D (6 bases). Germline CDR1 SNHLY, CDR2 FYNNEI. This CDR3 is built from 12 residues. V lost 8 bases, J lost 2 bases, and 9 bases lay in between. CDR3 protein: CASGTFNTEAFF. DNA for the CDR3: TGTGCCAGCGGGACATTTAACACTGAAGCTTTCTTT.

The chain is built from TRBV9 and TRBJ2-3, with TRBD1 identical over 11 bases. V gave up 0 bases and J gave up 5 bases; unmatched junction bases: 2. The CDR3 has 15 residues. From germline, CDR1 is SGDLS and CDR2 YYNGEE. For the CDR3, the DNA is TGTGCCAGCAGCGTAGTTGGGACAGGGGGAGATACGCAGTATTTT. It translates to CASSVVGTGGDTQYF.

The V call is TRBV2, the J call TRBJ2-1, with 9 bases fitting TRBD1. V trimming: 6 bases; J trimming: 10 bases; junction bases outside the gene matches: 4. Germline V gene sequence: CDR1 SNHLY, CDR2 FYNNEI. The CDR3 contains 12 residues. CDR3 DNA sequence: TGTGCCAGCAGAAACAGGGGGCTCGAGCAGTTCTTC. Translation gives CASRNRGLEQFF.

This clone was detected only a few times. The V gene is TRBV4-1, the J gene TRBJ1-4, with D maybe TRBD1 (6 bases). V gave up 1 base and J gave up 3 bases, with 9 bases separating them. The CDR3 is 15 amino acids. Germline-derived CDR1 and CDR2 are MGHRA and YSYEKL. CDR3 protein: CASSQGTGSNEKLFF. The CDR3 nucleotides read TGCGCCAGCAGCCAAGGAACAGGGTCTAATGAAAAACTGTTTTTT.

V and J are TRBV7-6 and TRBJ2-5, with TRBD1 as a possible D gene (6 bases). The V end was cut by 5 bases, the J end by 5 bases, with 18 bases between. The length of the CDR3 is 15 residues. From germline, CDR1 is SGHVS and CDR2 FNYEAQ. DNA of the CDR3: TGTGCCAGCAGCCCAACTGGGGGCATGGGGGAGACCCAGTACTTC. Protein sequence: CASSPTGGMGETQYF.

The chain links TRBV5-1 to TRBJ1-1, with 7 positions matching TRBD1. J was trimmed by 1 base and V by 4 bases; bases with no gene match: 7. This CDR3 has 15 residues. In germline, CDR1 is SGHRS, CDR2 YFSETQ. CDR3 bases: TGCGCCAGCAGCAAGATGGGACAGCCGAACACTGAAGCTTTCTTT. This sequence encodes CASSKMGQPNTEAFF.

In this sample, this clone turned up a few times. CDR3 region: CASSSPSTGRAGEQYF. In nucleotides, the CDR3 is TGTGCCAGCAGCTCCCCCTCGACAGGGCGGGCTGGCGAGCAGTACTTC. This chain links TRBV7-9 with TRBJ2-7; 7 nucleotides agree with TRBD1. From germline, CDR1 is SEHNR and CDR2 FQNEAQ (reference sequence). The trim removed 4 bases at V and 6 bases at J, leaving 15 bases unmatched. CDR3 length: 16 amino acids.

The chain is built from TRBV6-1 and TRBJ2-3; 11 bases line up with TRBD2. V was clipped by 4 bases and J by 0 bases; unmatched bases: 9. The CDR3 runs to 18 residues. In germline, CDR1 is MNHNS, CDR2 SASEGT. The DNA of the CDR3 is TGTGCCAGCAGTGCTGTAGCGGGGGGGCCTTTGAGCACAGATACGCAGTATTTT. Amino acid sequence: CASSAVAGGPLSTDTQYF.

V and J are TRBV6-5 and TRBJ2-1; 9 bases agree with TRBD2. CDR1 and CDR2 from the germline V gene are MNHEY and SVGAGI. This CDR3 has 16 amino acids. The V and J ends lost 0 bases and 9 bases, in that order; junction bases with no gene match: 9. The CDR3 sequence is CASSYSGVAGAPEQFF. The CDR3 DNA follows: TGTGCCAGCAGTTACTCGGGGGTAGCGGGGGCTCCTGAGCAGTTCTTC.

The sample holds a few counts of this clone. The gene calls are TRBV6-1 and TRBJ2-1, with 7 bases fitting TRBD2. The germline V gene encodes CDR1 MNHNS and CDR2 SASEGT. This CDR3 contains 12 residues. J lost 7 bases, V lost 3 bases, and 0 bases had no gene match. The chain's CDR3 is CASSDGGNEQFF. The CDR3 DNA is TGTGCCAGCAGTGACGGGGGGAATGAGCAGTTCTTC.

The chain combines TRBV4-1 with TRBJ2-1; tentative D call: TRBD2 (5 bases). Trimming took 0 bases from V and 5 from J, leaving 11 bases between them. CDR1 is MGHRA, CDR2 YSYEKL, per germline. The CDR3 has 15 amino acids. DNA of the CDR3: TGCGCCAGCAGCCAAGATACGTCACTAGACAATGAGCAGTTCTTC. It encodes CASSQDTSLDNEQFF.